This TCR beta chain was profiled in a study of cytomegalovirus exposure and HLA in healthy donors. General study points: Reported performance of the classifier showed diagnosis of cytomegalovirus status with high specificity and sensitivity. In the 130 or so validation repertoires, a later analysis found that first-cohort TCR clusters tended to co-occur.

A word on this clone: As yet, its antigen is unknown.

The CDR3 spans 16 residues. Trimming left V 9 bases short and J 0 bases short, with 20 bases between. Per germline, CDR1 LNHDA and CDR2 SQIVND (reference sequence). Sequencing was performed with immunoSEQ multiplex PCR; in TCRdb, only in-frame clones are kept and a portion is missing. The sample has about 360,000 clones; roughly 90% are singletons. Among the roughly 110 subjects of the validation cohort, separate from the approximately 700-subject first cohort, were the donors. This TCR was recovered from a woman aged 18-35 years in good health and CMV-seronegative. Sequencing was done on a sample of PBMCs. The chain uses TRBV19 and TRBJ1-2; D is ambiguous. CDR3: CASKTLLGRTNYGYTF. The DNA for the CDR3 is TGTGCCAGCAAAACCCTTCTAGGCAGAACTAACTATGGCTACACCTTC.